The 11 T cell receptor beta chains in this list originate from one sample, sequenced in a study of blood T cell repertoires in COVID-19 (dated by TCRdb to the early 2020s). Libraries were built with the immunoSEQ multiplex PCR assay. What TCRdb holds here is the immuneACCESS table cut down to in-frame rearrangements. Part of the clones is not present; checked against another copy, under half of the missing clones reflect an unresolved V gene, and the others are unexplained. This sample gives around 250,000 clones in total; 75% to 85% of them show up just once. The top ten clones comprise roughly 4.6% of the sample. Sequences were obtained from peripheral blood. These receptor sequences come from a man aged 50 to 60 with active or convalescent COVID-19.

This clone was picked up a small number of times. The chain is built from TRBV10-3 and TRBJ1-1; 8 bases align to TRBD1. Germline-derived CDR1 and CDR2 are ENHRY and SYGVKD. V lost 0 bases and J lost 11; bases outside the gene matches: 14. The CDR3 runs to 16 residues. This CDR3 is CAISESGGGQGKGAFF. In DNA, the CDR3 is TGTGCCATCAGTGAGTCAGGTGGAGGACAGGGCAAGGGGGCTTTCTTT.

V usage is TRBV6-6 and J usage is TRBJ1-2; D is ambiguous. This CDR3 spans 14 amino acids. The germline V gene has CDR1 MNHNY and CDR2 SVGAGI (reference sequence). V lost 4 bases, J lost 2 bases, and 11 bases lay in between. DNA for the CDR3: TGTGCCAGCAGTTCCGGGGTAGGAAACTATGGCTACACCTTC. This translates into CASSSGVGNYGYTF.

The sample holds many counts of this clone. The rearrangement joins TRBV20-1 to TRBJ2-7; TRBD2 matches 8 bases. This CDR3 has 17 amino acids. Trimming removed 3 bases from V and 3 bases from J; junction bases left unmatched: 16. Germline CDR1 is DFQATT and CDR2 is SNEGSKA (reference sequence). The CDR3 nucleotides are TGCAGTGCTAGTCCCGGACTAGCCGACAATCGGTTCTACGAGCAGTACTTC. Residues: CSASPGLADNRFYEQYF.

The J gene is TRBJ1-1, the V gene TRBV5-5, with no clear D. The CDR3 length is 14 residues. CDR1 and CDR2 (germline): SGHKS, YYEKEE (reference sequence). V lost 0 bases to trimming and J lost 1 base, with 7 bases between them. CDR3 in DNA: TGTGCCAGCAGCTTGGCGTCAGGGAACACTGAAGCTTTCTTT. Translation: CASSLASGNTEAFF.

This rearrangement joins TRBV11-2 to TRBJ2-3, with 7 bases fitting TRBD1. The CDR3 runs to 16 residues. V dropped 1 base and J dropped 2; count of bases not matched to a gene: 6. Germline V CDR1 and CDR2: SGHAT, FQNNGV. The CDR3 sequence: CASSLGLGQNTDTQYF. The CDR3 DNA reads as TGTGCCAGCAGCTTAGGGTTGGGACAGAACACAGATACGCAGTATTTT.

V gene TRBV5-4 combines with J gene TRBJ2-2; D not certain. The germline V gene has CDR1 SGHNT and CDR2 YYREEE (reference sequence). V was trimmed by 4 bases and J by 3 bases, leaving 4 bases between them. There are 12 residues in the CDR3. The DNA of the CDR3 is TGTGCCAGCAGCCGGGACACCGGGGAGCTGTTTTTT. It is translated as CASSRDTGELFF.

The chain combines TRBV18 with TRBJ1-1; D call uncertain. Germline V gene data show CDR1 as KGHSH and CDR2 as LQKENI. This CDR3 is 14 amino acids long. The V gene lost 1 base and the J gene lost 2 bases, with 8 bases spanning the gap. CDR3: CASSPQNINTEAFF. For the CDR3, the DNA is TGTGCCAGCTCACCACAGAACATAAACACTGAAGCTTTCTTT. The variable domain in full, with the rest retrieved from reference TRBV18 and TRBJ1-1, is NAGVMQNPRHLVRRRGQEARLRCSPMKGHSHVYWYRQLPEEGLKFMVYLQKENIIDESGMPKERFSAEFPKEGPSILRIQQVVRGDSAAYFCASSPQNINTEAFFGQGTRLTVV.

The chain has TRBV3-1 (or the pseudogene TRBV3-2) and TRBJ2-1; 9 positions agree with TRBD2. The CDR3 contains 15 residues. Germline V gene data show CDR1 as LGHDT and CDR2 as YNNKEL (reference sequence). Germline trimming cut 4 bases from V and 0 bases from J; bases unmatched to any gene: 1. CDR3 sequence reads: CASSLSGSSYNEQFF. DNA for the CDR3: TGTGCCAGCAGCCTTAGCGGGAGCTCCTACAATGAGCAGTTCTTC.

Comments on this clone: The identical CDR3 is also encoded by other nucleotide sequences in the sample. The V gene is TRBV5-6, the J gene TRBJ2-7; the match to TRBD1 covers 8 bases. Germline V gene sequence: CDR1 SGHDT, CDR2 YYEEEE. This CDR3 is 14 amino acids long. V was clipped by 4 bases and J by 3 bases; unmatched bases: 6. In nucleotides, the CDR3 is TGTGCCAGCAGCCTAGGACAGGGAGTCTACGAGCAGTACTTC. Translating it yields CASSLGQGVYEQYF. The full variable domain, completed using reference TRBV5-6 and TRBJ2-7, is DAGVTQSPTHLIKTRGQQVTLRCSPKSGHDTVSWYQQALGQGPQFIFQYYEEEERQRGNFPDRFSGHQFPNYSSELNVNALLLGDSALYLCASSLGQGVYEQYFGPGTRLTVT.

This CDR3 reads CASSSYIASGYTF. The CDR3 nucleotides read TGTGCCAGCAGCTCTTACATAGCGAGCGGCTACACCTTC. V is TRBV5-6 and J is TRBJ1-2, with no clear D. Trimming took off 3 bases at V and 8 bases at J, with 14 bases between the two ends. The CDR3 is made up of 13 amino acids. Germline CDR1 SGHDT, CDR2 YYEEEE.

The chain couples TRBV4-2 to TRBJ1-1; D perhaps matches TRBD1 (6 bases). The CDR3 totals 14 residues. Per germline, CDR1 LGHNA and CDR2 YNFKEQ. V shed 8 bases and J shed 4 bases, with 17 bases lying between them. The CDR3 bases are TGTGCCAGCGAGGGGGAGAGGGGGAGCACTGAAGCTTTCTTT. This translates into CASEGERGSTEAFF.